The sequence of this T cell receptor (beta chain) was determined in a study of metastatic and nonmetastatic thyroid tumors. Germline V gene data show CDR1 as LGHNA and CDR2 as YNFKEQ. CDR3 length: 16 residues. V lost 0 bases, J lost 5 bases, and 8 bases stayed unmatched. This clone was detected ten times or more. Nobody among the patients had been given any treatment before thyroid surgery. Using MiXCR, TCRdb re-called clones from the PCR reads. The sample has 89,000 or so clones, around 7.8% seen once. Sequencing used blood. The chain links TRBV4-2 to TRBJ2-3; TRBD2 matches 7 bases. The sequence derives from a female donor with papillary thyroid cancer or a benign thyroid nodule (not recorded which). Some clones in this sample may be carry-over from other donors' samples. CDR3 protein: CASSQDGGGEVDTQYF. CDR3 DNA sequence: TGTGCCAGCAGCCAAGATGGTGGGGGGGAGGTAGATACGCAGTATTTT.